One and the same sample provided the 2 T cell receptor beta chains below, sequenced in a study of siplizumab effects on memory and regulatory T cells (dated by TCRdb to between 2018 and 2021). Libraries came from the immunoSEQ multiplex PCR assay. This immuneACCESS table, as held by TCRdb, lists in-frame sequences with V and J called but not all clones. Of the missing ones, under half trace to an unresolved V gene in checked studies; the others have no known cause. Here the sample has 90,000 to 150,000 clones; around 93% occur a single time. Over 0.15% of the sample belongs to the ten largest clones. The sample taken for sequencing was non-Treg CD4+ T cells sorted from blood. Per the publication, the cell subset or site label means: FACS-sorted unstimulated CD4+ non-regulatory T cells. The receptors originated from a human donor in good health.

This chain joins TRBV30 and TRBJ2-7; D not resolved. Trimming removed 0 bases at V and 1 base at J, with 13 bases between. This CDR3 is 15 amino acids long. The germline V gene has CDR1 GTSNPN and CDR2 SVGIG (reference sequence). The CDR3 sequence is CAWSVVAVGSYEQYF. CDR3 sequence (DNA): TGTGCCTGGAGTGTAGTAGCAGTGGGGTCCTACGAGCAGTACTTC.

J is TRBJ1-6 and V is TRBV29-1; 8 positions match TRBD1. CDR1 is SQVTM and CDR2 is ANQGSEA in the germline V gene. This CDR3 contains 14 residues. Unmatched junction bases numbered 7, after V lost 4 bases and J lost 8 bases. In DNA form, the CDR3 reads TGCAGCGTTGTATCAGGGGGCCGGGATTCACCCCTCCACTTT. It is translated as CSVVSGGRDSPLHF.